This T cell receptor (beta chain) was observed in a study of memory CD4+ T cells and cytomegalovirus serostatus. Study-level background: Healthy Belgian adult donors included about 10 CMV-positive and some 25 CMV-negative people.

Comments on this clone: Its antigen remains unknown.

The sort gate was single viable CD3+CD4+CD8-CD45RO+ cells for memory CD4+ T cells. Serum IgG to CMV pp150, pp28, p38 and p52 defined serostatus. Produced via immunoSEQ multiplex PCR; TCRdb's table is partial and in-frame only. This sample has over 65,000 clones; about 85% occur once, and the top ten carry around 0.84%. General study results and limits: Median bootstrapped AUC for CMV status was approximately 0.96 originally, approximately 0.91 US-trained.

CDR1 is MRHNA and CDR2 is SNTAGT in the germline V gene. The CDR3 spans 11 residues. Trimming stripped 7 bases from V and 9 bases from J, with 10 bases between. The sequence was obtained from an adult in good health and CMV-seronegative. The chain couples TRBV6-4 to TRBJ2-1; no definite D call. Sequences were obtained from memory CD4+ T cells from blood. CDR3 DNA: TGTGCCAGCACTCCGTGGGGTGAGCAGTTCTTC. Its translation is CASTPWGEQFF.